The T cell receptor (beta chain) described here comes from a study of early T cells in non-severe SARS-CoV-2 infection. Study at large: Unsorted whole blood bulk RNA was sequenced, with unpaired chains.

cDNA molecules, individually, were tagged with unique molecular identifiers. TCRdb called the 5' RACE reads again in MiXCR, with one record for every CDR3 protein. This sample has tens of thousands of distinct CDR3 sequences, with roughly 12% found just once. This clonotype was observed many times. Its antigen is not known. Study-wide results and limits: Sequences matched to VDJdb favored anti-spike CD8 responses, while private and CD4 specificities were missed.

Material for sequencing was whole blood. This TCR was sampled from an adult who was a healthcare worker with PCR-confirmed SARS-CoV-2 infection or an uninfected control (not recorded which).

The CDR3 sequence is CASSPPTSGRGNEQFF. For the CDR3, the DNA is TGTGCCAGCAGCCCCCCTACTAGCGGGAGGGGGAATGAGCAGTTCTTC. This rearrangement joins TRBV7-9 to TRBJ2-1; 13 bases line up with TRBD2. Germline loops: CDR1 SEHNR, CDR2 FQNEAQ (reference sequence). V lost 5 bases to trimming and J lost 7 bases; unmatched junction nucleotides: 8. CDR3 length: 16 residues.